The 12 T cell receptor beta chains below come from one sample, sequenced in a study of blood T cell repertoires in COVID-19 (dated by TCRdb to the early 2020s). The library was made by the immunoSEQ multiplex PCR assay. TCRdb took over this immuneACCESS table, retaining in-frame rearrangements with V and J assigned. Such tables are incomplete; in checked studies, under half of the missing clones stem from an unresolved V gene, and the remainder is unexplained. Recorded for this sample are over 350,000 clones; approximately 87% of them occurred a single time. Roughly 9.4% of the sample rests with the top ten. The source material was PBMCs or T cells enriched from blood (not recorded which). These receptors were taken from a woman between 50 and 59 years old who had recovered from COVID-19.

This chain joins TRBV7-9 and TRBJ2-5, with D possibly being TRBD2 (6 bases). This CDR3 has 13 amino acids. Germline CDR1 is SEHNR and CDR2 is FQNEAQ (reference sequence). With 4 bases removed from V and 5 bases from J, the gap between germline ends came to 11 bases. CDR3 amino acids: CASSSTSRETQYF. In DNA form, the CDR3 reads TGTGCCAGCAGCTCGACTAGTAGGGAGACCCAGTACTTC. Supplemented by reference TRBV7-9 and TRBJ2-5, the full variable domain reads DTGVSQNPRHKITKRGQNVTFRCDPISEHNRLYWYRQTLGQGPEFLTYFQNEAQLEKSRLLSDRFSAERPKGSFSTLEIQRTEQGDSAMYLCASSSTSRETQYFGPGTRLLVL.

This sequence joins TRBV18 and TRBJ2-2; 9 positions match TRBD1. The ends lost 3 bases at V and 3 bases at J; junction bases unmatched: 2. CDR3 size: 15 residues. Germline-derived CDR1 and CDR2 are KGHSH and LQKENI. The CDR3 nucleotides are TGTGCCAGCTCACCCCGGACAGGGGACACCGGGGAGCTGTTTTTT. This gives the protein CASSPRTGDTGELFF.

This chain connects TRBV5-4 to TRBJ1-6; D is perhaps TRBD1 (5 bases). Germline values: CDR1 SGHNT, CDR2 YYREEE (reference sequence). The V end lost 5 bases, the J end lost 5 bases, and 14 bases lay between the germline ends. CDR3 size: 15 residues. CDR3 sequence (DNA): TGTGCCAGCAGTGGCGGGGGGTCCAATAATTCACCCCTCCACTTT. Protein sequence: CASSGGGSNNSPLHF.

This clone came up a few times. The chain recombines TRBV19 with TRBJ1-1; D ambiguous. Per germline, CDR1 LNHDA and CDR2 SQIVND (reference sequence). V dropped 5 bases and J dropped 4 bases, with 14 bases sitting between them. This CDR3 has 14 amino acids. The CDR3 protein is CASSPVRVGTEAFF. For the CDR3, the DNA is TGTGCCAGTAGTCCCGTGAGGGTGGGCACTGAAGCTTTCTTT.

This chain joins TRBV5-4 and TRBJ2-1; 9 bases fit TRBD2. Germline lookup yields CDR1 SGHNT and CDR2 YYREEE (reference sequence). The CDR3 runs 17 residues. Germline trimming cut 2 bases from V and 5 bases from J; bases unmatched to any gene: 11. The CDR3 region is CASSFQGRGGRHNEQFF. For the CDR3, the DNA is TGTGCCAGCAGCTTTCAGGGGCGGGGGGGCCGCCACAATGAGCAGTTCTTC.

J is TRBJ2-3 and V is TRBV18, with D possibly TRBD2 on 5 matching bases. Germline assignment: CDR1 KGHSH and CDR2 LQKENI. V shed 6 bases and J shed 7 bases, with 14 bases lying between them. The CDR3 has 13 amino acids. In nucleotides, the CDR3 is TGTGCCAGCTCGGAAGGAGACGGGAATACGCAGTATTTT. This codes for CASSEGDGNTQYF. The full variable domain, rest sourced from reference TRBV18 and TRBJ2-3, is NAGVMQNPRHLVRRRGQEARLRCSPMKGHSHVYWYRQLPEEGLKFMVYLQKENIIDESGMPKERFSAEFPKEGPSILRIQQVVRGDSAAYFCASSEGDGNTQYFGPGTRLTVL.

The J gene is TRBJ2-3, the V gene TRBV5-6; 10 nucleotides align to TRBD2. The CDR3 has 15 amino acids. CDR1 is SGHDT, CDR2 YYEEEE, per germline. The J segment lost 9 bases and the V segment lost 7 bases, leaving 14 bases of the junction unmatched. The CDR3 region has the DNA TGTGCCAGCTGCGTTGTTCAGCGGGGGGGCCACACGCAGTATTTT. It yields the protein CASCVVQRGGHTQYF.

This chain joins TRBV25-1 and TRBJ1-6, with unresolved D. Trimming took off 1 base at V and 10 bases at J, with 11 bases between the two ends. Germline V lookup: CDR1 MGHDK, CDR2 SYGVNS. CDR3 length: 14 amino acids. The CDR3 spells CASSESPRESPLHF. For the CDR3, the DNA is TGTGCCAGCAGTGAATCACCCCGAGAGTCACCCCTCCACTTT.

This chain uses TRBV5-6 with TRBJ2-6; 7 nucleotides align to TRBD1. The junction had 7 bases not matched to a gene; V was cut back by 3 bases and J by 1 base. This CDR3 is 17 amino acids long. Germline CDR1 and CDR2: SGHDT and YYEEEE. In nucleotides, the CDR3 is TGTGCCAGCAGCTACGGGACAGACTTATCTGGGGCCAACGTCCTGACTTTC. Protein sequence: CASSYGTDLSGANVLTF.

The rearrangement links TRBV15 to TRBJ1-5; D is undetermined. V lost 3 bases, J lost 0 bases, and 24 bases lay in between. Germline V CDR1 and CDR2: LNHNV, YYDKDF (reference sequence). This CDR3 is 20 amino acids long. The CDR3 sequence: CATSRGPHQVGDYSNQPQHF. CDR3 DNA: TGTGCCACCAGCAGGGGTCCACACCAGGTCGGGGATTATAGCAATCAGCCCCAGCATTTT.

The DNA for the CDR3 is TGTGCCTGGAGGGGACAGGGTAACCAGCCCCAGCATTTT. Its protein product is CAWRGQGNQPQHF. The rearrangement uses TRBV30 and TRBJ1-5; 9 bases are shared with TRBD1. With 3 bases clipped from V and 7 bases from J, the junction kept 4 bases outside the gene matches. The CDR3 length is 13 residues. Germline loops: CDR1 GTSNPN, CDR2 SVGIG (reference sequence).

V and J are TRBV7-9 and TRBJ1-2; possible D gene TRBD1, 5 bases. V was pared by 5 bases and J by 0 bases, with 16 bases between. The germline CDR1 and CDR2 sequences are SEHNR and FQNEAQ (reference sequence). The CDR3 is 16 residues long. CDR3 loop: CASSKRGEISNYGYTF. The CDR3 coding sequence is TGTGCCAGCAGCAAACGGGGGGAAATTTCTAACTATGGCTACACCTTC.